This T cell receptor (beta chain) comes out of a study of T cell responses to AZD1222 COVID-19 vaccine. In the case of this clone: Its antigen is as yet unknown.

Sequencing was performed with immunoSEQ multiplex PCR; in TCRdb, only in-frame clones are kept and a portion is missing. The sample carries approximately 74,000 clones, roughly 89% recorded once. V lost 3 bases, J lost 7 bases, and 9 bases stayed unmatched. Germline V gene data show CDR1 as KGHSH and CDR2 as LQKENI. The CDR3 length is 16 residues. Findings and caveats of the study: Spike-wide coverage was observed for vaccine-associated CD4 TCRs, with dominant responses at 160-218 and 743-854. Clonal diversity was possibly underestimated, and the donors were mostly white British, with more females.

J is TRBJ1-4 and V is TRBV18, with 9 bases aligning to TRBD1. The origin of this receptor is an adult in good health. The sample here was peripheral blood, taken on day 0 of AZD1222 vaccination. CDR3 in DNA: TGTGCCAGCTCACCTAGTTCCGGGACAGGGCCTGAAAAACTGTTTTTT. Its protein product is CASSPSSGTGPEKLFF.